This TCR beta chain was sequenced in a study of cytomegalovirus exposure and HLA in healthy donors. Notes on this clone: Its antigen is still unknown.

Clones were read by immunoSEQ multiplex PCR, and TCRdb kept only the in-frame ones, dropping some. The table includes about 280,000 clones, 88% detected once. Regarding the study as a whole: It was around 160 TCR beta chains that were listed as cytomegalovirus-associated. According to reports, the classifier identified cytomegalovirus status with high specificity and sensitivity. Researchers reported that three CMV-associated chains were confirmed in vitro as CMV antigen-specific. Most TCR sequences were seen very rarely across donors, but some public TCRs occurred in many.

V trimming: 4 bases; J trimming: 6 bases; junction bases outside the gene matches: 6. The length of the CDR3 is 14 residues. The germline V gene encodes CDR1 SEHNR and CDR2 FQNEAQ (reference sequence). Material: PBMCs. V is TRBV7-9 and J is TRBJ1-2; 9 nucleotides agree with TRBD1. The clonotype was recovered from a woman under 30 in good health and CMV-seronegative. The CDR3 nucleotides are TGTGCCAGCAGCTACACAGGGGGCAAAGATGGCTACACCTTC. Encoded protein: CASSYTGGKDGYTF.